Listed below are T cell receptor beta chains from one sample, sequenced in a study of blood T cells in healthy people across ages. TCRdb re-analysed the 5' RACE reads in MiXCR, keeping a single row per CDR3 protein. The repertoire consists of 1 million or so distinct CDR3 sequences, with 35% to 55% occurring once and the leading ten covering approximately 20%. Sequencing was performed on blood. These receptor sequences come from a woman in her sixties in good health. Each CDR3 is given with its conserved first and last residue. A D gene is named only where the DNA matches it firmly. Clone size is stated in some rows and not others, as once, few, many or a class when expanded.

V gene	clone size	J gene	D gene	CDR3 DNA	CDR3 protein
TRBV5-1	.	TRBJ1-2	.	TGCGCCAGCAGCTTGCAACAGGGTGGCTATGGCTACACCTTC	CASSLQQGGYGYTF
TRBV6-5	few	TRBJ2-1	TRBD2	TGTGCCAGCAGTGTCCAGGGACTAGCGGGAGGCAATGAGCAGTTCTTC	CASSVQGLAGGNEQFF
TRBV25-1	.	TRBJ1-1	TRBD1	TGTGCCAGCAGGTCCTGGACAGGGTCGTTGAACACTGAAGCTTTCTTT	CASRSWTGSLNTEAFF
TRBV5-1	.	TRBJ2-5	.	TGCGCCAGCAGCTTACACGGGCGACAAGAGACCCAGTACTTC	CASSLHGRQETQYF
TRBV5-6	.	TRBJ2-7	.	TGTGCCAGCAGCTCTCCGAGGCCTAGGGGATACGAGCAGTACTTC	CASSSPRPRGYEQYF
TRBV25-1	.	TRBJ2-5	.	TGTGCCAGCAGTACCTTGGAGGTGGGGGTTCTTTATGGGGAGACCCAGTACTTC	CASSTLEVGVLYGETQYF
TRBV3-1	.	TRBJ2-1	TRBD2	TGTGCCAGCAGCCAATCACTAGCGTGGGAGCAGTTCTTC	CASSQSLAWEQFF
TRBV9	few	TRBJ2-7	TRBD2	TGTGCCAGCAGCGAGGGAGGGATTGAGACCTACGAGCAGTACTTC	CASSEGGIETYEQYF
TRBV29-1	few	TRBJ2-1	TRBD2	TGCAGCGTAGAGGGAGGGCCCTACAATGAGCAGTTCTTC	CSVEGGPYNEQFF
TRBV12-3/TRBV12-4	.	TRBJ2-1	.	TGTGCTAGTGAAATCATGGGGGACGGTGAGCAGTTCTTC	CASEIMGDGEQFF
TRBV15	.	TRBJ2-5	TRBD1	TGTGCCACCAGCAGTCCCATCCGGGACAGAAACGAAGAGACCCAGTACTTC	CATSSPIRDRNEETQYF
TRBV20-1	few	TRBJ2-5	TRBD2	TGCAGCGCCGGGGGGGGCCAAGAGACCCAGTACTTC	CSAGGGQETQYF
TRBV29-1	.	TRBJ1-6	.	TGCAGCATCGAAATTTCCAGGGGTTCACCCCTCCACTTT	CSIEISRGSPLHF
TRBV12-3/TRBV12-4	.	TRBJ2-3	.	TGTGCCAGCAGTTTAGTCTTCCGGGATACGCAGTATTTT	CASSLVFRDTQYF
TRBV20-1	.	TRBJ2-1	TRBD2	TGCAGTGCTAGTCTTAGCGGGATAGCCTACAATGAGCAGTTCTTC	CSASLSGIAYNEQFF
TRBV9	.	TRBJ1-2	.	TGTGCCAGCACCGCACAGGGAAACTATGGCTACACCTTC	CASTAQGNYGYTF
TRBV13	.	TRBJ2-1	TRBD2	TGTGCCAGCAGCGCTCCCGGGACTAGCGGGGTCAATGAGCAGTTCTTC	CASSAPGTSGVNEQFF
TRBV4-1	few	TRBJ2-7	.	TGCGCCAGCAGCCAAGATCAGGGGAACGAGCAGTACTTC	CASSQDQGNEQYF
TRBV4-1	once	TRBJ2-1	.	TGCGCCAGCAGCCAAGTGGCAGGCAGTGAGCAGTTCTTC	CASSQVAGSEQFF
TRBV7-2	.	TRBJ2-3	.	TGTGCCAGCAGCCCCCGATTAGTCACCACAGATACGCAGTATTTT	CASSPRLVTTDTQYF
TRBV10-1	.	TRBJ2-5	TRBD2	TGCGCCAGCAGTGAGTCGGTAGCGGGAGTTTACAATGAGCAGTACTTC	CASSESVAGVYNEQYF
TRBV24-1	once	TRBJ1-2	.	TGTGCCACCAGTGATGAGGGTGCCTATGGCTACACCTTC	CATSDEGAYGYTF
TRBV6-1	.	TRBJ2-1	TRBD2	TGTGCCAGCAGCACCGGGACTACGACTTACAATGAGCAGTTCTTC	CASSTGTTTYNEQFF
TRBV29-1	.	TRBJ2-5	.	TGCAGCGTTGAAGAAATGGTCGGAACCCCGGGGTACTTC	CSVEEMVGTPGYF
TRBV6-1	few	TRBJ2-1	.	TGTGCCAGCAGTGGAGAGTCGGGTCCCTACAATGAGCAGTTCTTC	CASSGESGPYNEQFF
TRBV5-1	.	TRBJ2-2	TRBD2	TGCGCCAGCAGCTTGGACGGGAGGAGCGGGGAGCTGTTTTTT	CASSLDGRSGELFF
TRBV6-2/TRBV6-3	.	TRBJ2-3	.	TGTGCCAGCAGTTACTCATGGCGGTCTAGCACAGATACGCAGTATTTT	CASSYSWRSSTDTQYF
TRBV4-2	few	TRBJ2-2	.	TGTGCCAGCGCGAGCGGTCCCGGGGAGCTGTTTTTT	CASASGPGELFF
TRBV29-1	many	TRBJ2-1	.	TGCAGCGTTGCCGGGCCTATCCACAATGAGCAGTTCTTC	CSVAGPIHNEQFF
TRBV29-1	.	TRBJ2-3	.	TGCAGCGTTGTCGTGGGAGTGCCCACAGATACGCAGTATTTT	CSVVVGVPTDTQYF
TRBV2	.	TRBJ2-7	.	TGTGCCAGCAGTGTTTTCTACGAGCAGTACTTC	CASSVFYEQYF
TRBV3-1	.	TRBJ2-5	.	TGTGCCAGCAGCCAGGAACGCGCGGGAAGGGAGACCCAGTACTTC	CASSQERAGRETQYF
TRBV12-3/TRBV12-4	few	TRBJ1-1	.	TGTGCCAGCAGACGCGAGCTGAACACTGAAGCTTTCTTT	CASRRELNTEAFF
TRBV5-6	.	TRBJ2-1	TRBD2	TGTGCCAGCAGCCGGGAGGGGGGGGGAAGCTACAATGAGCAGTTCTTC	CASSREGGGSYNEQFF
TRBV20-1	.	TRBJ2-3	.	TGCAGTGCTAGAGATTTCAGGAGGGAGACGCGGGATACGCAGTATTTT	CSARDFRRETRDTQYF
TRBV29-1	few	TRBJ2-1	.	TGCAGCGTGCAAGCGGGTGAGCAGTTCTTC	CSVQAGEQFF
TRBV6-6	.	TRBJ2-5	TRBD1	TGTGCCAGCAGTCGACAGGGTTCCGTGGAGACCCAGTACTTC	CASSRQGSVETQYF
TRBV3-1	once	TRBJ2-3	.	TGTGCCAGCAGCCAAGATACAGGCTTTAGAGGAGATACGCAGTATTTT	CASSQDTGFRGDTQYF
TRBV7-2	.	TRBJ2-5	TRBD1	TGTGCCAGCAGTTTACCGGGACAGGGGGGTGAGACCCAGTACTTC	CASSLPGQGGETQYF
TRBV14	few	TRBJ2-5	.	TGTGCCAGCAGCCAGTCCGGGACCGCGTACGGGCAGTACTTC	CASSQSGTAYGQYF
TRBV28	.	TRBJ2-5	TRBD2	TGTGCCAGCAGTTTGACTAGCGGATGGAGGGAGCAGTACTTC	CASSLTSGWREQYF
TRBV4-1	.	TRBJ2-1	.	TGCGCCAGCAGCCAAGGGCCGGAACGCAATGAGCAGTTCTTC	CASSQGPERNEQFF
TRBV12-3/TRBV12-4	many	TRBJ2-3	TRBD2	TGTGCCAGCAGCTTACTAGCGGGCACAGATACGCAGTATTTT	CASSLLAGTDTQYF
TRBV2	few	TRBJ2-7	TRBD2	TGTGCCAGCACCGGACTAGCGGGAGCCTACGAGCAGTACTTC	CASTGLAGAYEQYF
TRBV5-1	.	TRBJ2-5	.	TGCGCCAGCAGCGTGGGTGGAGACGGGGAGACCCAGTACTTC	CASSVGGDGETQYF
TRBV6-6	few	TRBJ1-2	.	TGTGCCAGCAGTAACTCGGGGGGCCGTAACTATGGCTACACCTTC	CASSNSGGRNYGYTF
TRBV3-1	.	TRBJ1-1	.	TGTGCCAGCAGTGAGATGACCCCGAGGCAAACTGAAGCTTTCTTT	CASSEMTPRQTEAFF
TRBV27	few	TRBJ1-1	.	TGTGCCAGCAGTTTATCGAACAGGAACACTGAAGCTTTCTTT	CASSLSNRNTEAFF
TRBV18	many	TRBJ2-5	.	TGTGCCAGCTCACTTAAGGAAGAGACCCAGTACTTC	CASSLKEETQYF
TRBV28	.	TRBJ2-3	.	TGTGCCAGCAGTCCTCCTATAGGGAGTTTGGCAGATACGCAGTATTTT	CASSPPIGSLADTQYF
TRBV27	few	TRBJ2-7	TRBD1	TGTGCTTCAGGGACAGAGGGCACCTACGAGCAGTACTTC	CASGTEGTYEQYF
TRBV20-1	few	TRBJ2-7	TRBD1	TGCAGTGCTAGGGGGCGGGACAGGCCCGATAAAAGCTCCTACGAGCAGTACTTC	CSARGRDRPDKSSYEQYF
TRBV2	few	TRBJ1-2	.	TGTGCCAGCCGTGGGGTAAGGGACGGTCAAAATGGCTACACCTTC	CASRGVRDGQNGYTF
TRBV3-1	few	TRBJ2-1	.	TGTGCCAGCAGCCAAGGGAACCTCCGCGGGGACATTGGTGAGCAGTTCTTC	CASSQGNLRGDIGEQFF
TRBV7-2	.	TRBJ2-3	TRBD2	TGTGCCAGCAGCTTAGCCCCGGTGGGCGGGGGGGCAGGTGATACGCAGTATTTT	CASSLAPVGGGAGDTQYF
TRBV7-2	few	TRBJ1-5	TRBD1	TGTGCCAGCAGCACCGGGACAGGGGTTTGGAGCAATCAGCCCCAGCATTTT	CASSTGTGVWSNQPQHF
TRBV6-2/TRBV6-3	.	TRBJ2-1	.	TGTGCCAGCAGTCCCGGTCCGCCGGACAACGGGAATGAGCAGTTCTTC	CASSPGPPDNGNEQFF
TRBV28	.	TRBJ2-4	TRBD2	TGTGCCAGCAGTTCCTTGGGGAGCAGCGGGAGGTCTAGCGAGGACATTCAGTACTTC	CASSSLGSSGRSSEDIQYF
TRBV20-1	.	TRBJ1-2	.	TGCAGTGCCGAGATAGCGGGGGTTTGGAACTATGGCTACACCTTC	CSAEIAGVWNYGYTF